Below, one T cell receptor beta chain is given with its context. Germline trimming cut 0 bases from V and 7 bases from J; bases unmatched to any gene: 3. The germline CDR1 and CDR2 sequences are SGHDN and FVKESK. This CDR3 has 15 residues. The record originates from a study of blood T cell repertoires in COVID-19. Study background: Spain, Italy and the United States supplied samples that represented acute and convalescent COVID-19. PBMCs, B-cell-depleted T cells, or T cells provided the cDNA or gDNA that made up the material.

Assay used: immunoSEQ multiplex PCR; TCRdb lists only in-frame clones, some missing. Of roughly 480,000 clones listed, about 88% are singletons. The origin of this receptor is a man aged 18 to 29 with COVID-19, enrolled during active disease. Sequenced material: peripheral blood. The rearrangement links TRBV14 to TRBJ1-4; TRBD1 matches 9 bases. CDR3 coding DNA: TGTGCCAGCAGCCAAGAGACAGGGGGTTTTGAAAAACTGTTTTTT. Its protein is CASSQETGGFEKLFF. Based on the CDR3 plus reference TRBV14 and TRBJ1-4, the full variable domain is EAGVTQFPSHSVIEKGQTVTLRCDPISGHDNLYWYRRVMGKEIKFLLHFVKESKQDESGMPNNRFLAERTGGTYSTLKVQPAELEDSGVYFCASSQETGGFEKLFFGSGTQLSVL.